Shown below are 27 T cell receptor beta chains from a single sample sequenced in a study of blood T cell repertoires in COVID-19 (dated by TCRdb to the early 2020s). Libraries were built with the immunoSEQ multiplex PCR assay. Drawn from immuneACCESS, this table holds only the in-frame rearrangements with V and J called that TCRdb kept. Clones are partly lost; checked studies trace under half to an unresolved V gene and leave the rest unexplained. The sample table records around 250,000 clones; 70% to 90% of these occur just once. Of the sample, 1.5% to 2% falls within the top ten clones. The sample consisted of PBMCs or T cells enriched from blood (not recorded which). The receptors were sampled from a woman between 50 and 59 years old who had recovered from COVID-19.

Here the CDR3 reads CASSGQASYEQYF. The CDR3 DNA sequence: TGTGCCAGTAGTGGGCAGGCGTCCTACGAGCAGTACTTC. This chain links TRBV19 with TRBJ2-7, with no clear D. CDR3 length equals 13 residues. CDR1 and CDR2 (germline): LNHDA, SQIVND (reference sequence). Trimming took 5 bases from V and 1 from J, leaving 9 bases between them.

V gene TRBV28 combines with J gene TRBJ1-1; TRBD1 aligns across 9 bases. The CDR3 is 15 amino acids. Germline V gene lookup returns CDR1 MDHEN and CDR2 SYDVKM. Unmatched junction bases numbered 10, after V lost 6 bases and J lost 5 bases. CDR3 sequence reads: CASSSSDRGYTEAFF. In DNA form, the CDR3 reads TGTGCCAGCAGCTCCTCGGACAGGGGATATACTGAAGCTTTCTTT.

V usage is TRBV9 and J usage is TRBJ1-2; TRBD1 agrees at 9 bases. This CDR3 comprises 14 residues. After removal of 3 bases from V and 4 bases from J, the junction contained 4 bases not matched to a gene. The germline V gene has CDR1 SGDLS and CDR2 YYNGEE. CDR3 amino acids: CASSGTGGAYGYTF. The CDR3 region has the DNA TGTGCCAGCAGCGGCACAGGGGGCGCCTATGGCTACACCTTC.

The chain employs TRBV27 and TRBJ1-4; 7 bases line up with TRBD1. J lost 4 bases, V lost 6 bases, and 11 bases had no gene match. The CDR3 totals 16 residues. Per the germline V gene, CDR1 is MNHEY and CDR2 is SMNVEV (reference sequence). CDR3 loop: CASRRQGIRLNEKLFF. In nucleotides, the CDR3 is TGTGCCAGCAGAAGACAGGGCATTCGTCTTAATGAAAAACTGTTTTTT.

This clone came up once. V usage is TRBV28 and J usage is TRBJ1-2; the match to TRBD1 covers 8 bases. Germline V gives CDR1 MDHEN, CDR2 SYDVKM. The CDR3 extends over 15 amino acids. V dropped 5 bases and J dropped 7; count of bases not matched to a gene: 12. CDR3: CASSLRQGFIFGYTF. CDR3 coding DNA: TGTGCCAGCAGTCTTCGACAGGGGTTTATTTTTGGCTACACCTTC.

The rearrangement uses TRBV5-1 and TRBJ2-1; 9 bases match TRBD2. CDR1 and CDR2 (germline): SGHRS, YFSETQ. The CDR3 totals 13 residues. V lost 9 bases to trimming and J lost 7 bases; unmatched junction nucleotides: 8. The CDR3 loop is CATGLALTNEQFF. In DNA, the CDR3 is TGCGCCACAGGACTAGCGCTTACTAATGAGCAGTTCTTC. The variable domain in full, completed from reference TRBV5-1 and TRBJ2-1, reads KAGVTQTPRYLIKTRGQQVTLSCSPISGHRSVSWYQQTPGQGLQFLFEYFSETQRNKGNFPGRFSGRQFSNSRSEMNVSTLELGDSALYLCATGLALTNEQFFGPGTRLTVL.

The V call is TRBV5-5, the J call TRBJ2-5; 8 nucleotides line up with TRBD1. CDR1 is SGHKS and CDR2 is YYEKEE in the germline V gene (reference sequence). The CDR3 has 15 amino acids. After removal of 4 bases from V and 2 bases from J, the junction contained 7 bases not matched to a gene. DNA for the CDR3: TGTGCCAGCAGCCACCCGGGACAGGCACAAGAGACCCAGTACTTC. It specifies CASSHPGQAQETQYF.

The chain recombines TRBV5-5 with TRBJ1-2; D is possibly TRBD1 (5 bases). V lost 2 bases and J lost 2, with 10 bases in between. Germline CDR1 SGHKS, CDR2 YYEKEE (reference sequence). This CDR3 contains 14 residues. DNA of the CDR3: TGTGCCAGCAGCTTTGGAGGGGCGAACTATGGCTACACCTTC. This gives the protein CASSFGGANYGYTF.

V usage is TRBV27 and J usage is TRBJ2-1; 9 bases align to TRBD2. After removal of 3 bases from V and 7 bases from J, the junction contained 1 base not matched to a gene. The germline CDR1 and CDR2 sequences are MNHEY and SMNVEV (reference sequence). This CDR3 has 13 residues. The chain's CDR3 is CASSFLAGNEQFF. The CDR3 DNA reads as TGTGCCAGCAGTTTTCTAGCGGGGAATGAGCAGTTCTTC.

The chain carries TRBV3-1 (or the pseudogene TRBV3-2) and TRBJ1-6; 9 bases fit TRBD1. This CDR3 region has 16 residues. Unmatched junction bases numbered 1, after V lost 4 bases and J lost 0 bases. Germline V gene sequence: CDR1 LGHDT, CDR2 YNNKEL (reference sequence). In DNA, the CDR3 is TGTGCCAGCAGCCCACAGGGGGCCTCCTATAATTCACCCCTCCACTTT. Encoded protein: CASSPQGASYNSPLHF.

This clone was observed a few times. A junction boundary mismatches the germline segment, possibly from a read error. J is TRBJ1-5 and V is TRBV19, with 7 bases fitting TRBD1. The CDR3 runs to 13 residues. Germline CDR1 LNHDA, CDR2 SQIVND (reference sequence). The CDR3 nucleotides read TGTGCCAGTACCGGGACAGCAAATCGGCCCCAGCATTTT. The encoded protein is CASTGTANRPQHF.

The chain joins TRBV18 to TRBJ2-3; D call uncertain. The CDR3 loop spans 13 amino acids. Germline assignment: CDR1 KGHSH and CDR2 LQKENI. Trimming took 3 bases from V and 0 from J, leaving 4 bases between them. CDR3 in DNA: TGTGCCAGCTCACCCCTTAGCACAGATACGCAGTATTTT. It yields the protein CASSPLSTDTQYF.

The rearrangement joins TRBV30 to TRBJ2-7, with 14 positions matching TRBD2. This CDR3 has 16 residues. The ends lost 2 bases at V and 4 bases at J; junction bases unmatched: 7. The germline V gene encodes CDR1 GTSNPN and CDR2 SVGIG (reference sequence). The DNA for the CDR3 is TGTGCCTGGAGTCCAGGGACTAGCGGGAGAAAGTACGAGCAGTACTTC. It codes for CAWSPGTSGRKYEQYF.

In this sample, this clone turned up a few times. V gene TRBV19 combines with J gene TRBJ1-5; TRBD1 matches at 12 bases. The junction had 7 bases not matched to a gene; V was cut back by 4 bases and J by 0 bases. This CDR3 contains 18 residues. CDR1 is LNHDA, CDR2 SQIVND, per germline (reference sequence). CDR3 coding DNA: TGTGCCAGTAGTACCGGGACAGGGGGCTTATATAGCAATCAGCCCCAGCATTTT. This encodes CASSTGTGGLYSNQPQHF.

This sequence joins TRBV5-1 and TRBJ2-1; TRBD1 agrees at 7 bases. The CDR3 is 15 amino acids. CDR1 SGHRS and CDR2 YFSETQ come from the germline V gene. Trimming cost V 3 bases and J 5 bases; bases outside gene matches: 8. The CDR3: CASSSTPGTDNEQFF. DNA of the CDR3: TGCGCCAGCAGCTCTACGCCCGGGACAGACAATGAGCAGTTCTTC. Together with reference TRBV5-1 and TRBJ2-1, the CDR3 gives the full variable domain: KAGVTQTPRYLIKTRGQQVTLSCSPISGHRSVSWYQQTPGQGLQFLFEYFSETQRNKGNFPGRFSGRQFSNSRSEMNVSTLELGDSALYLCASSSTPGTDNEQFFGPGTRLTVL.

The rearrangement joins TRBV23-1 to TRBJ2-5; possibly TRBD2 for D (5 bases). TRBV23-1 is annotated as an ORF whose role is uncertain. This CDR3 region has 14 residues. Trimming stripped 8 bases from V and 2 bases from J, with 15 bases between. The CDR3, as DNA: TGCGCCAGCGTCCGTAAGCGGAAACAAGAGACCCAGTACTTC. Its protein product is CASVRKRKQETQYF.

The V call is TRBV5-6, the J call TRBJ2-7, with 12 bases fitting TRBD1. Germline CDR1 and CDR2: SGHDT and YYEEEE. With V trimmed by 1 base and J by 4 bases, 9 bases remained unmatched. The CDR3 is made up of 17 amino acids. CDR3: CASSLRFGTGGAYEQYF. The CDR3 coding sequence is TGTGCCAGCAGCTTGAGGTTTGGGACAGGGGGCGCATACGAGCAGTACTTC.

V is TRBV15 and J is TRBJ2-2; 8 positions agree with TRBD2. Germline CDR1 is LNHNV and CDR2 is YYDKDF (reference sequence). The CDR3 runs to 17 residues. With 3 bases clipped from V and 1 base from J, the junction kept 7 bases outside the gene matches. CDR3 sequence: CATSRSLAGLNTGELFF. DNA of the CDR3: TGTGCCACCAGCAGGAGTCTAGCGGGTCTGAACACCGGGGAGCTGTTTTTT.

The gene calls are TRBV27 and TRBJ2-1, with 8 bases aligning to TRBD1. The V gene's germline CDR1 is MNHEY and CDR2 SMNVEV (reference sequence). This CDR3 is 16 amino acids long. Trimming removed 3 bases from V and 6 bases from J; junction bases left unmatched: 10. CDR3 nucleotide sequence: TGTGCCAGCAGTTTCCTTAGAGACAGGGGAGGCAATGAGCAGTTCTTC. Translated, it gives CASSFLRDRGGNEQFF.

In its sample, this clone was seen once. This rearrangement joins TRBV29-1 to TRBJ1-4; D is unresolved. Trimming cost V 1 base and J 8 bases, with 11 bases left between them. The CDR3 consists of 13 residues. Germline assignment: CDR1 SQVTM and CDR2 ANQGSEA. This CDR3 reads CSVEGLGGEKLFF. CDR3 bases: TGCAGCGTTGAAGGTCTTGGAGGGGAAAAACTGTTTTTT.

A few counts support this clone. This sequence joins TRBV7-9 and TRBJ2-3; tentative D call: TRBD1 (5 bases). Germline-derived CDR1 and CDR2 are SEHNR and FQNEAQ (reference sequence). The V gene lost 2 bases and the J gene lost 4 bases, with 13 bases spanning the gap. This CDR3 is 15 amino acids long. The CDR3 DNA reads TGTGCCAGCAGCTTAACAGTTGGGGCCGCAGATACGCAGTATTTT. It yields the protein CASSLTVGAADTQYF.

V and J are TRBV5-6 and TRBJ2-5, with 8 bases lining up with TRBD2. With 3 bases clipped from V and 3 bases from J, the junction kept 10 bases outside the gene matches. The CDR3 covers 16 residues. Per the germline V gene, CDR1 is SGHDT and CDR2 is YYEEEE. The CDR3 protein is CASSSEASGLKETQYF. The CDR3 DNA is TGTGCCAGCAGCTCGGAGGCTAGCGGGTTGAAAGAGACCCAGTACTTC.

The chain recombines TRBV5-1 with TRBJ1-2, with unresolved D. The CDR3 consists of 15 residues. From germline, CDR1 is SGHRS and CDR2 YFSETQ. The ends were cut back, 4 bases at V and 5 bases at J, with 18 bases in the middle. CDR3 sequence: CASSSNGRQEYGYTF. CDR3 DNA sequence: TGCGCCAGCAGCAGCAACGGGAGGCAGGAGTATGGCTACACCTTC.

V is TRBV5-4 and J is TRBJ1-3; possible D gene TRBD1, 6 bases. Germline V gene data show CDR1 as SGHNT and CDR2 as YYREEE (reference sequence). Trimming took off 5 bases at V and 0 bases at J, with 12 bases between the two ends. The CDR3 is made up of 15 amino acids. This CDR3 reads CASSPGTNSGNTIYF. As DNA, the CDR3 is TGTGCCAGCAGTCCCGGGACAAACTCTGGAAACACCATATATTTT.

V gene TRBV7-9 combines with J gene TRBJ1-1, with 9 bases lining up with TRBD1. The CDR3 runs 11 residues. CDR1 and CDR2 from the germline V gene are SEHNR and FQNEAQ (reference sequence). The J segment lost 10 bases and the V segment lost 5 bases, leaving 2 bases of the junction unmatched. The CDR3, as DNA: TGTGCCAGCAGCCCGGGACAGGGAGCTTTCTTT. The encoded protein is CASSPGQGAFF.

The gene calls are TRBV19 and TRBJ1-1; weak D call: TRBD1 (6 bases). CDR1 and CDR2 from the germline V gene are LNHDA and SQIVND (reference sequence). This CDR3 comprises 16 residues. Trimming cost V 6 bases and J 0 bases, with 17 bases left between them. CDR3 coding DNA: TGTGCCAGTAGGCCTAGGACAGTGAACATGAACACTGAAGCTTTCTTT. Amino acid sequence: CASRPRTVNMNTEAFF.

The CDR3 DNA reads as TGTGCCAGCAGTCGACCTACTAGCGGGAGGGCCAAGAGGGACGAGCAGTACTTC. Protein: CASSRPTSGRAKRDEQYF. V is TRBV28 and J is TRBJ2-7; 13 bases agree with TRBD2. Germline V gives CDR1 MDHEN, CDR2 SYDVKM. This CDR3 region has 18 residues. J gave up 5 bases and V 5 bases, and 15 bases lay outside the gene matches.